Presented here are 27 T cell receptor beta chains from one specimen sequenced in a study of CXCR4 blockade with PD-1 therapy in pancreatic cancer. Sequencing used immunoSEQ multiplex PCR; TCRdb keeps in-frame clones, though not all of them. The profile shows about 17,000 clones, about 72% of them singletons. Sequenced material: tumor tissue. The origin of the receptors is a human donor with pancreatic ductal adenocarcinoma.

This rearrangement joins TRBV19 to TRBJ1-5; D is unclear. Looked up from germline, CDR1 is LNHDA and CDR2 is SQIVND (reference sequence). V was pared by 2 bases and J by 9 bases, with 11 bases between. The CDR3 sequence is 13 residues long. The CDR3 here is CASSISGLLPQHF. Here the CDR3 DNA reads TGTGCCAGTAGTATAAGCGGCCTTCTGCCCCAGCATTTT.

The gene calls are TRBV28 and TRBJ2-1; the D gene is possibly TRBD2 (6 bases). This CDR3 spans 15 amino acids. Germline lookup yields CDR1 MDHEN and CDR2 SYDVKM. V was cut by 1 base and J by 9 bases, with 16 bases left in between. The CDR3 coding sequence is TGTGCCAGCAGTTTATTCACCCCCGGGGGTCCTGAGCAGTTCTTC. Translated, it gives CASSLFTPGGPEQFF.

This chain links TRBV19 with TRBJ2-1, with TRBD2 matching 11 bases. Germline V gives CDR1 LNHDA, CDR2 SQIVND (reference sequence). The V gene end was trimmed by 5 bases and the J gene end by 7 bases; junction bases not matched to a gene: 7. This CDR3 contains 15 residues. CDR3 in DNA: TGTGCCAGTAGTCCGCGGACTAGCGGGCTAAATGAGCAGTTCTTC. Amino acid sequence: CASSPRTSGLNEQFF. Using reference TRBV19 and TRBJ2-1 for the parts outside the CDR3, the full variable domain is DGGITQSPKYLFRKEGQNVTLSCEQNLNHDAMYWYRQDPGQGLRLIYYSQIVNDFQKGDIAEGYSVSREKKESFPLTVTSAQKNPTAFYLCASSPRTSGLNEQFFGPGTRLTVL.

The chain is built from TRBV19 and TRBJ1-1, with a tentative D call TRBD1 (5 bases). The germline V and J ends were trimmed by 4 bases and 3 bases, with 24 bases remaining between them. This CDR3 region has 18 residues. Germline V CDR1 and CDR2: LNHDA, SQIVND (reference sequence). The chain's CDR3 is CASSNFLGGRYGDTEAFF. CDR3 DNA sequence: TGTGCCAGTAGTAACTTCTTGGGGGGAAGGTACGGGGACACTGAAGCTTTCTTT.

The chain recombines TRBV15 with TRBJ2-1; 13 bases line up with TRBD2. Germline V gives CDR1 LNHNV, CDR2 YYDKDF (reference sequence). V lost 4 bases, J lost 7 bases, and 4 bases stayed unmatched. The CDR3 consists of 15 residues. The CDR3 DNA reads as TGTGCCACCAGCATAGGGACTAGCGGGACAAATGAGCAGTTCTTC. Translation: CATSIGTSGTNEQFF.

On this clone: One end of the junction is discordant with germline, which a read error may explain. Some base could not be read or is ambiguous, and its residue is marked X. V is TRBV15 and J is TRBJ1-1; D ambiguous. Germline V gene data show CDR1 as LNHNV and CDR2 as YYDKDF (reference sequence). This CDR3 comprises 15 residues. The CDR3 loop reads CATSKTRVGWTEXFF. Written as DNA, the CDR3 is TGTGCCACCAGCAAAACCCGGGTAGGGTGGACTGAARCTTTCTTT.

The CDR3 coding sequence is TGTGCCTGGAGTCCCCCGGGGACAGGCAGCAATCAGCCCCAGCATTTT. Amino acids: CAWSPPGTGSNQPQHF. This sequence joins TRBV30 and TRBJ1-5; 8 bases align to TRBD1. CDR1 is GTSNPN, CDR2 SVGIG, per germline (reference sequence). The J segment lost 1 base and the V segment lost 2 bases, leaving 7 bases of the junction unmatched. The CDR3 contains 16 residues.

This chain links TRBV19 with TRBJ2-3, with 10 nucleotides matching TRBD2. The CDR3 runs 15 residues. Trimming cost V 2 bases and J 1 base; bases outside gene matches: 0. Germline V CDR1 and CDR2: LNHDA, SQIVND (reference sequence). CDR3 in DNA: TGTGCCAGTAGTATACTAGCGGGAGGCACAGATACGCAGTATTTT. Its translation: CASSILAGGTDTQYF.

This clone was found once. This rearrangement joins TRBV19 to TRBJ1-1, with unresolved D. This CDR3 region has 13 residues. Germline values: CDR1 LNHDA, CDR2 SQIVND (reference sequence). In DNA, the CDR3 is TGTGTGGGGTCCCGACGGGGAGACACTGAAGCTTTCTTT. Protein sequence: CVGSRRGDTEAFF.

The gene calls are TRBV6-8 and TRBJ2-6; D call uncertain. Per germline, CDR1 MNHGY and CDR2 SAAAGT. The CDR3 has 15 amino acids. Trimming took 7 bases from V and 2 from J, leaving 12 bases between them. The CDR3 DNA is TGTGCCAGCATCGCTTGGGTTACTGGGGCCAACGTCCTGACTTTC. This translates into CASIAWVTGANVLTF.

CDR3 nucleotide sequence: TGTGCCAGCAGCTTAGGGGGCCCCAATGAGCAGTTCTTC. It codes for CASSLGGPNEQFF. V is TRBV7-2 and J is TRBJ2-1, with D maybe TRBD1 (5 bases). The germline CDR1 and CDR2 sequences are SGHTA and FQGNSA. The CDR3 runs 13 residues. The V end lost 1 base, the J end lost 6 bases, and 7 bases lay between the germline ends.

This chain joins TRBV5-1 and TRBJ2-2, with unresolved D. The V gene's germline CDR1 is SGHRS and CDR2 YFSETQ. This CDR3 contains 15 residues. V was pared by 0 bases and J by 1 base, with 7 bases between. The CDR3 region has the DNA TGCGCCAGCAGCTTGGTAGTGGGGAACACCGGGGAGCTGTTTTTT. Protein: CASSLVVGNTGELFF.

The V and J genes are TRBV19 and TRBJ1-5; D is ambiguous. The CDR3 is 13 amino acids. The germline V gene encodes CDR1 LNHDA and CDR2 SQIVND (reference sequence). Trimming took off 6 bases at V and 5 bases at J, with 11 bases between the two ends. The CDR3 DNA follows: TGTGCCAGTAGCGGGATAACGGATCAGCCCCAGCATTTT. It specifies CASSGITDQPQHF.

This chain connects TRBV28 to TRBJ2-3, with 7 positions matching TRBD2. V shed 1 base and J 3 bases; nucleotides not matched to a gene: 16. CDR1 and CDR2 from the germline V gene are MDHEN and SYDVKM. The CDR3 loop spans 19 amino acids. This CDR3 is CASSLYPTPLWRETDTQYF. The CDR3 DNA follows: TGTGCCAGCAGTTTATACCCAACCCCTCTGTGGCGGGAGACAGATACGCAGTATTTT.

With respect to this clone: The sequenced fragment ends 1 residue before the CDR3 boundary, so the rest is inferred from the germline J gene. The V and J genes are TRBV10-3 and TRBJ2-2; the match to TRBD2 covers 11 bases. The CDR3 consists of 17 residues. The germline CDR1 and CDR2 sequences are ENHRY and SYGVKD. V trimming: 2 bases; J trimming: 0 bases; junction bases outside the gene matches: 2. The CDR3 DNA, read in part, is TGTGCCATCAGTGAGGGGACTAGCGGATCGAACACCGGGGAGCTGTTT. This encodes CAISEGTSGSNTGELF. The entire CDR3 reads CAISEGTSGSNTGELFF.

V and J are TRBV28 and TRBJ1-1; maybe TRBD1 (6 bases). Trimming pared 6 bases from V and 6 bases from J, leaving 14 bases between. In germline, CDR1 is MDHEN, CDR2 SYDVKM. CDR3 length equals 13 residues. The CDR3 nucleotides are TGTGCCAGCAGCCTAGACAGGTTCTCTGAAGCTTTCTTT. Translation gives CASSLDRFSEAFF. Combining the CDR3 with reference TRBV28 and TRBJ1-1 gives the whole variable domain DVKVTQSSRYLVKRTGEKVFLECVQDMDHENMFWYRQDPGLGLRLIYFSYDVKMKEKGDIPEGYSVSREKKERFSLILESASTNQTSMYLCASSLDRFSEAFFGQGTRLTVV.

This clone has more than one count but fewer than ten. The chain links TRBV1 to TRBJ2-1; TRBD2 reflects the table's D call only, with no check against the DNA. TRBV1 is flagged as a pseudogene. CDR3 length: 15 residues. The CDR3 sequence: CASSQVVAGENEQFF. The DNA of the CDR3 is TGCGCCAGCAGCCAAGTAGTAGCGGGAGAGAATGAGCAGTTCTTC.

The chain recombines TRBV6-8 with TRBJ1-6, with D hard to call. This CDR3 region has 12 residues. Germline loops: CDR1 MNHGY, CDR2 SAAAGT. The V and J ends lost 2 bases and 7 bases respectively, with 3 bases between them. The CDR3 region has the DNA TGTGCCAGCAGTTACAACAATTCACCCCTCCACTTT. This encodes CASSYNNSPLHF.

This rearrangement joins TRBV19 to TRBJ2-6, with D perhaps matching TRBD1 (5 bases). Germline V gene sequence: CDR1 LNHDA, CDR2 SQIVND (reference sequence). CDR3 size: 15 residues. Trimming took off 4 bases at V and 2 bases at J, with 9 bases between the two ends. For the CDR3, the DNA is TGTGCCAGTAGTAACAGGAGTCCTGGGGCCAACGTCCTGACTTTC. Protein product: CASSNRSPGANVLTF. Together with reference TRBV19 and TRBJ2-6, the CDR3 gives the full variable domain: DGGITQSPKYLFRKEGQNVTLSCEQNLNHDAMYWYRQDPGQGLRLIYYSQIVNDFQKGDIAEGYSVSREKKESFPLTVTSAQKNPTAFYLCASSNRSPGANVLTFGAGSRLTVL.

V is TRBV28 and J is TRBJ1-4; D is ambiguous. Germline V CDR1 and CDR2: MDHEN, SYDVKM. CDR3 size: 14 residues. Deletions cut 6 bases from V and 0 bases from J, with 8 bases between. The chain's CDR3 is CASRDDATNEKLFF. The CDR3 DNA is TGTGCCAGCAGGGACGATGCAACTAATGAAAAACTGTTTTTT.

This chain uses TRBV28 with TRBJ1-2; the D is unclear. CDR3 size: 14 residues. CDR1 is MDHEN and CDR2 is SYDVKM in the germline V gene. The V end lost 7 bases, the J end lost 7 bases, and 19 bases lay between the germline ends. The CDR3 region has the DNA TGTGCCAGCAATTCCCCTGCAAGGGCGAGTGGCTACACCTTC. It specifies CASNSPARASGYTF.

This chain joins TRBV14 and TRBJ2-7; TRBD1 agrees at 7 bases. There are 13 residues in the CDR3. Germline-derived CDR1 and CDR2 are SGHDN and FVKESK. Germline trimming cut 1 base from V and 3 bases from J; bases unmatched to any gene: 0. CDR3 loop: CASSQGTGYEQYF. The CDR3, as DNA: TGTGCCAGCAGCCAAGGGACAGGCTACGAGCAGTACTTC.

A few counts support this clone. The rearrangement joins TRBV19 to TRBJ2-3; 7 positions match TRBD1. J was trimmed by 5 bases and V by 7 bases; bases with no gene match: 9. CDR3 length: 14 residues. Germline V lookup: CDR1 LNHDA, CDR2 SQIVND (reference sequence). CDR3 in DNA: TGTGCCAGTACCGCCACAGGGGTTGGAGATACGCAGTATTTT. Translated, it gives CASTATGVGDTQYF.

This CDR3 is CATSSTLATNEKLFF. CDR3 bases: TGTGCCACCAGCAGCACCCTTGCAACTAATGAAAAACTGTTTTTT. The chain has TRBV15 and TRBJ1-4; no clear D gene. CDR3 size: 15 residues. The V and J ends lost 3 bases and 0 bases respectively, with 8 bases between them. Germline assignment: CDR1 LNHNV and CDR2 YYDKDF (reference sequence).

V and J are TRBV14 and TRBJ1-1; the match to TRBD1 covers 9 bases. CDR3 length: 15 amino acids. The trim removed 4 bases at V and 2 bases at J, leaving 5 bases unmatched. Germline CDR1 SGHDN, CDR2 FVKESK. The CDR3 is CASSRMGQGNTEAFF. CDR3 nucleotide sequence: TGTGCCAGCAGCCGAATGGGACAGGGCAACACTGAAGCTTTCTTT. The whole variable domain, remainder taken from reference TRBV14 and TRBJ1-1, is EAGVTQFPSHSVIEKGQTVTLRCDPISGHDNLYWYRRVMGKEIKFLLHFVKESKQDESGMPNNRFLAERTGGTYSTLKVQPAELEDSGVYFCASSRMGQGNTEAFFGQGTRLTVV.

The rearrangement links TRBV7-5 to TRBJ2-1; the table's D gene call, TRBD1, was not cross checked with the DNA. TRBV7-5 is a pseudogene. CDR3 length: 17 residues. Here the CDR3 reads CASSLVRGRAAYNEQFF. DNA of the CDR3: TGTGCCAGCAGCTTAGTAAGGGGCAGGGCGGCCTACAATGAGCAGTTCTTC.

The chain joins TRBV18 to TRBJ2-1; D call uncertain. Germline V lookup: CDR1 KGHSH, CDR2 LQKENI. The CDR3 extends over 14 amino acids. V gave up 6 bases and J gave up 0 bases, with 9 bases separating them. The CDR3: CASSPESSYNEQFF. The DNA for the CDR3 is TGTGCCAGCTCTCCAGAGAGCTCCTACAATGAGCAGTTCTTC.